This T cell receptor (beta chain) was identified in a study of cytomegalovirus exposure and HLA in healthy donors (dated 2017 in TCRdb). In the study overall: According to an earlier analysis of around 600 of the donors, some 180 million T cells yielded approximately 120 million unique TCR beta sequences and roughly 280 Gb of sequence data. Both class I and class II loci were covered by HLA typing, at four-digit resolution. Along with the roughly 670-subject first cohort, a separate validation cohort of around 120 different subjects was used. A later genetic analysis took genome-wide SNP genotypes for about three fifths of the roughly 700 donors and used that subset as a discovery cohort. Rather than drawing on any new phenotypic data, the later analysis identified candidate immune exposures from TCR beta sequences and the way those sequences occurred across donors. Donor age, sex, ethnicity and CMV serostatus were compiled alongside the repertoire data. The study aimed to test whether cataloging public T cell receptors could reveal signatures of past pathogen exposure. The genetic ancestry cluster associated with self-reported Caucasian donors included roughly 84% of the 300 to 400 genotyped donors. All discovery cohort repertoires had been generated using a single sequencing platform. Among around 400 genotyped donors of the cohort, an average of roughly 230,000 unique TCR beta nucleotide sequences was sequenced per donor, of which about 18% were non-productive. A later analysis re-examined previously published TCR beta repertoires from just over 650 donors and added high-resolution HLA genotyping to investigate patterns of TCR occurrence. Because of strong linkage in the cohort, five DR-DQ haplotypes were treated as single units for association and clustering. An earlier analysis of several hundred of the donors applied high-throughput TCR beta sequencing to assess whether each TCR beta V gene segment acted as functional or pseudogenic. An early release that covered fewer than 750 HLA-typed donors contained 250 to 350 gigabases of sequencing data and tens of millions of unique TCR sequences. High-throughput TCR immunosequencing, statistical association of individual TCRs with disease status, and machine learning were combined to predict cytomegalovirus infection status. The study profiled the T cell repertoires of about 720 subjects by immunosequencing and related them to cytomegalovirus serostatus. The number of donors typed differed by locus, with roughly 629-640 for A, B, C, DRB1 and DQB1, around 500 for DQA1, under 610 for DPA1, and some 470 for DPB1.

The cohort consisted of more than 650 healthy bone marrow donors. All cohort members were sampled while nominally healthy, although unrecorded immune exposures were likely present. The donor was CMV seropositive and belonged to the group of more than 250 seropositive cohort members. Each donor provided a peripheral blood sample, and peripheral blood mononuclear cells were used for TCR beta sequencing. The Qiagen DNeasy Blood Extraction Kit was used to extract genomic DNA from the blood cell samples. What the work shows at the level of the full study, not this receptor alone: Across donors, most TCR sequences were observed very rarely, whereas some public TCRs were present in many individuals. At a false discovery rate of 0.05, a later analysis linked around 17,000 TCR beta sequences to specific HLA alleles. Sequencing depth was assumed to be roughly uniform across donors in the presence/absence analyses, though that assumption may not hold. In a later analysis, HLA-associated TCR beta chains were found to be more clonally expanded and to have lower generation probabilities than equally common non-associated chains. The authors suggested that the approach could potentially be extended to other disease states and immunological phenotypes. In this cohort, only TCR beta chains were sequenced, and detectable features were limited by the absence of alpha or paired-chain data. According to a later analysis, TCR association rates differed among HLA loci, with DRB1 alleles showing the most associated TCRs and HLA-C alleles showing the fewest. When HLA alleles, especially DR and DQ, strongly co-occurred, attributing TCR associations to individual alleles was difficult. Immune exposure information for the cohort was limited to CMV serostatus. In an earlier analysis of around 500 of the donors, most TCR beta V segments appeared in productive rearrangements about 90% or about 30% of the time, broadly matching IMGT annotations. Correlated functional status among segregating V segments might reflect linkage disequilibrium, but an unknown experimental factor could not be ruled out. Because counts were too low, roughly 17 rarely observed V segments, including chromosome 9 orphons, were left out of the earlier analysis of 587 of the donors. A further reported finding was that TCR beta sequences accurately predicted the HLA-A and HLA-B alleles for most subjects in the first cohort. Because HLA typing was unavailable for some donors at each locus, only the typed subset was used in association tests. A later analysis found that most CMV-associated TCR beta chains appeared HLA-restricted, with HLA associations seemingly driven largely by CMV exposure. In vitro tests confirmed that a few of the cytomegalovirus-associated TCR beta chains recognize cytomegalovirus antigens. A cluster of highly shared sequence variants was judged likely to represent a technical artifact of the sequencing pipeline. According to a later analysis, parvovirus B19, influenza, CMV and Epstein-Barr virus appeared linked to several top co-occurrence clusters. Some IMGT-functional V segments, including TRBV6-2 and TRBV6-3, could not be distinguished by the 87-base-pair reads and were therefore excluded. In both the original and validation cohorts, the classifier was reported to diagnose cytomegalovirus status with high specificity and sensitivity. Compared with the roughly 700-donor mean, donors in an Asian-associated ancestry cluster had fewer N-insertions in productive TCRs, according to a later genetic analysis. In the study, 164 TCR beta chains were listed as associated with cytomegalovirus. V-gene and J-gene trimming of TCR beta chains was associated with a missense DCLRE1C variant in a later genetic analysis, and the association was replicated in an independent cohort.

The library was made by the immunoSEQ multiplex PCR assay. For the multiplex PCR, a mixture combining 60 forward primers for TCR Vbeta segments and 13 reverse primers for TCR Jbeta segments was used. The CDR3 region of rearranged TCR beta genes was amplified from genomic DNA by a multiplex PCR assay. On the Illumina HiSeq System, the amplified TCR beta libraries were sequenced as 87-base-pair reads. As for how the authors treated the data: A later analysis tallied roughly 76 million unique TCR beta chains across the 550 to 850 repertoires, and approximately 12 million of those chains were shared by two or more donors. Raw reads were error-corrected and collapsed into unique sequences with a nearest-neighbor algorithm that merged closely related sequences to remove PCR and sequencing errors. Alignment of CDR3 sequences to IMGT reference sequences was used to assign V, D and J gene segments. For a sequence to be retained, a match of at least six nucleotides was required to both a V gene segment and a J gene segment. A rearrangement counted as productive if the CDR3 had no stop codons and remained in frame with V and J, and every other rearrangement counted as non-productive. Following IMGT convention, CDR3 was defined as the stretch from the second conserved V-encoded cysteine to the conserved J-encoded phenylalanine. Sequences without an unambiguous match to a single V gene segment were excluded from the earlier analysis of about 600 of the donors. In an earlier analysis of roughly 500 of the donors, V segments were called functional above 56.7% productive rearrangements and were called segregating when the between-donor standard deviation exceeded 5%. To diagnose cytomegalovirus status from the catalog of TCR beta chain sequences, a statistical classification framework was built. In a later analysis, V and J genes were assigned by comparing TCR nucleotide sequences against IMGT/GENE-DB human TR gene sequences. A later analysis assigned CDR3 sequences and most-parsimonious VDJ recombination scenarios with the TCRdist pipeline. A later analysis defined each TCR beta chain by its CDR3 amino acid sequence plus V-gene family, and excluded reads lacking a unique V-gene family. A later analysis removed 600 or so highly shared, low-generation-probability nucleotide sequences to deal with suspected cross-contamination and a sequencing artifact. A later analysis calculated a clonal expansion index for each public chain from normalized within-repertoire ranks of inferred template counts. In a later analysis, generation probabilities were computed with a VDJ recombination model fitted to out-of-frame rearrangements, and the resulting probabilities were checked against IGoR. In a later analysis, TCR-TCR, TCR-HLA and TCR-CMV co-occurrence was scored with hypergeometric tests, and a repertoire-size bias correction was applied to TCR pairs. To estimate false discovery rates, a later analysis permuted the HLA or CMV assignments 20 times. In a later analysis, co-occurring TCRs were grouped using DBSCAN, with TCRdist sequence similarity added in when clustering inside HLA-allele-positive subsets. For co-occurrence clustering, repertoires with fewer than 30,000 or more than 120,000 public chains were excluded, along with about five repertoires with anomalous nucleotide sharing. TCRdb took over this immuneACCESS table, retaining in-frame rearrangements with V and J assigned. Such tables are incomplete; in checked studies, under half of the missing clones stem from an unresolved V gene, and the remainder is unexplained. From that table come the V and J calls and clone size; the DNA was used to work out D and trimming. This sample gives approximately 180,000 clones in total; roughly 13% of them show up just once. Approximately 7.8% of the sample belongs to the ten largest clones.

The cysteine opens and the phenylalanine closes a CDR3 of 17 amino acids. Just CDR3 DNA is preserved here, 51 bases in frame from base 1. Deletion took 0 bases off V and 8 bases off J, with a span of 22 bases between the germline ends. The germline V gene (reference sequence) yields PRHDT for CDR1 and FYEKMQ for CDR2. With regard to this clone: This clone's antigen is unknown. It has no much larger one-base neighbor in the sample; base qualities were not kept.

Material: PBMCs. This receptor chain uses TRBV13 and TRBJ1-2; TRBD1 is perhaps the D gene, given 5 matching bases. This TCR came from a man aged 45-65 years in good health and CMV-seropositive. The DNA sequence is TGTGCCAGCAGCTTAGGCTCAGGGTTGGGGAATGTGGTGGGCTACACCTTC. Translated, this is CASSLGSGLGNVVGYTF.